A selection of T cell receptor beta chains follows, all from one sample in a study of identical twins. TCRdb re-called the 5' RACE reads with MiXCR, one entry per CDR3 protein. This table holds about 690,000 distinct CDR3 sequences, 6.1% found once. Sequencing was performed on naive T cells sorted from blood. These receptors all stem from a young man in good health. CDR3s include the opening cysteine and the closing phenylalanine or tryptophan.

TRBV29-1 CSARGSYNSPLHF
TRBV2 CASSELSYGYTF
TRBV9 CASSVSMGSPLHF
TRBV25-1 CASSEGLAGPLAKNIQYF
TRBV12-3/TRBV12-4 CASSTGRGSYNSPLHF
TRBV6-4 CASSRTSGSRTDTQYF
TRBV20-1 CSATPLQNLYEQYF
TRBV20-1 CSASSGEGGETQYF
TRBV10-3 CAMGTRLDPPEQFF
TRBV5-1 CASSFRPETSYEQYF
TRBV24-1 CATSDRGSHTGELFF
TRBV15 CATSRLPSGSLFF
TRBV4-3 CASSQDPAGVAGELFF
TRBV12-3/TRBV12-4 CASSGDMEGANYYGYTF
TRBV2 CASSDSAGELEAFF
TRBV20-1 CSARDLKLSNTGELFF
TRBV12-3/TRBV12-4 CASSLGENNQPQHF
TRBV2 CASSVENLSTDTQYF
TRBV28 CASSSMGQQYF
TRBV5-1 CASSLGLGRRENYNEQFF
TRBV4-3 CASSQDLPGPTSYEQYF
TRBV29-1 CSVESRTSPQETQYF
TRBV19 CASSIGWGSGAEAFF
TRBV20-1 CSAPHSQGAGELFF
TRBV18 CASSRDGDLTYEQYF
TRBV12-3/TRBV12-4 CASSMTGHGYTF
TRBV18 CASSPPGLASVDTQYF